A selection of T cell receptor beta chains follows, all from one sample in a study of T cell clonotyping in hematopoietic cell transplantation. Assay: immunoSEQ multiplex PCR; the TCRdb copy retains only in-frame clones and omits some. This table holds 20,000 to 25,000 clones, roughly 88% found once. The sequenced sample was peripheral blood mononuclear cells, obtained before stem cell transplant. The receptors come from a man between 18 and 35 years old with biphenotypic leukemia. Some clones in this sample may be carry-over from other donors' samples. The CDR3 runs from the conserved cysteine through the conserved F or W. A D gene is named only where the DNA matches it firmly. Expanded clones get a size class; other rows say once, few or many, or leave the size out.

CDR3aa,CDR3nt,abundance,len,j_gene,v_gene,d_gene
CASSVQREADTQYF,TGTGCCAGTAGTGTACAGCGGGAGGCAGATACGCAGTATTTT,NA,14,TRBJ2-3,TRBV19,TRBD2
CASSSRQGRNNEQFF,TGTGCCAGCAGCTCCCGACAGGGTCGGAACAATGAGCAGTTCTTC,NA,15,TRBJ2-1,TRBV27,TRBD1
CASSSTALGHTGELFF,TGTGCCAGCAGCTCTACAGCCCTTGGGCACACCGGGGAGCTGTTTTTT,NA,16,TRBJ2-2,TRBV7-6,NA
CASSVNSGIGELFF,TGCGCCAGCAGTGTAAACAGTGGGATCGGGGAGCTGTTTTTT,NA,14,TRBJ2-2,TRBV10-1,NA
CSVAGGAGGELFF,TGCAGCGTTGCGGGAGGAGCGGGCGGGGAGCTGTTTTTT,once,13,TRBJ2-2,TRBV29-1,TRBD2
CASSLDGTKHEKLFF,TGCGCCAGCAGTCTAGATGGGACCAAACATGAAAAACTGTTTTTT,NA,15,TRBJ1-4,TRBV5-1,NA
CASSEGGGQGRNTIYF,TGTGCCAGCAGTGAAGGAGGGGGACAGGGCCGAAACACCATATATTTT,NA,16,TRBJ1-3,TRBV6-1,TRBD1
CASSLLSGDLYNSPLHF,TGTGCCAGCAGCTTGTTATCCGGGGACCTCTATAATTCACCCCTCCACTTT,NA,17,TRBJ1-6,TRBV5-5,NA
CASSQRPGGNTGELFF,TGCGCCAGCAGCCAACGGCCAGGGGGTAACACCGGGGAGCTGTTTTTT,once,16,TRBJ2-2,TRBV4-1,TRBD1
CASSRNRQSYEQYF,TGCGCCAGCAGCCGGAATCGACAGTCCTACGAGCAGTACTTC,NA,14,TRBJ2-7,TRBV5-1,NA
CASSSTKAGPNTEAFF,TGTGCCAGCAGTTCCACTAAGGCAGGGCCGAACACTGAAGCTTTCTTT,NA,16,TRBJ1-1,TRBV28,NA
CASSIDWTVYGYTF,TGTGCCAGCAGCATAGATTGGACAGTCTATGGCTACACCTTC,NA,14,TRBJ1-2,TRBV6-6,NA
CASSEGTGGAETQYF,TGTGCCAGCAGTGAAGGGACAGGGGGTGCAGAGACCCAGTACTTC,few,15,TRBJ2-5,TRBV6-1,TRBD1
CASSPRTSGNEQYF,TGTGCCAGCAGCCCGCGGACTAGCGGGAACGAGCAGTACTTC,NA,14,TRBJ2-7,TRBV7-6,TRBD2
CASSTLAGVAYEQYF,TGTGCCAGTAGTACCTTGGCGGGAGTGGCCTACGAGCAGTACTTC,NA,15,TRBJ2-7,TRBV19,TRBD2
CASSFAAGDGYTF,TGTGCCAGCAGTTTCGCGGCAGGGGATGGCTACACCTTC,NA,13,TRBJ1-2,TRBV27,NA
CASSIRTGITNYGYTF,TGTGCCAGTAGTATTAGGACAGGAATAACTAACTATGGCTACACCTTC,NA,16,TRBJ1-2,TRBV19,TRBD1
CASSFNRDTEAFF,TGTGCCAGCAGCTTTAACAGGGATACTGAAGCTTTCTTT,NA,13,TRBJ1-1,TRBV5-8,NA
CASSDRSGRTDTQYF,TGTGCCAGCAGTGATCGGTCAGGCCGCACAGATACGCAGTATTTT,NA,15,TRBJ2-3,TRBV6-1,NA
CASSLEGARTDTQYF,TGCGCCAGCAGCTTGGAGGGCGCCCGCACAGATACGCAGTATTTT,NA,15,TRBJ2-3,TRBV5-1,NA
CASSPLYGTSGTSSTDTQYF,TGCGCCAGCAGCCCTTTGTACGGGACTAGCGGGACTAGTAGCACAGATACGCAGTATTTT,NA,20,TRBJ2-3,TRBV5-1,TRBD2
CASTPPRGGSTDTQYF,TGTGCCAGCACCCCACCCCGGGGAGGGAGCACAGATACGCAGTATTTT,NA,16,TRBJ2-3,TRBV7-2,TRBD2
CASSPETGGITDTQYF,TGCGCCAGCAGCCCAGAGACAGGGGGAATCACAGATACGCAGTATTTT,NA,16,TRBJ2-3,TRBV5-1,TRBD1
CASSLETQYF,TGTGCCAGCAGTCTTGAGACCCAGTACTTC,NA,10,TRBJ2-5,TRBV2,NA